Below are 6 T cell receptor beta chains sequenced from a single sample in a study of cytomegalovirus exposure and HLA in healthy donors. The study ran its PCR with 60 Vbeta and 13 Jbeta primers. The protocol was immunoSEQ multiplex PCR, while the TCRdb copy is restricted to in-frame clones and leaves out a portion. In the table there are 200,000 or so clones, 65% to 85% of which are singletons. The sample consisted of PBMCs. These receptors were collected from a woman younger than 45 in good health and CMV-seropositive.

This clone was seen a few times. CDR3 sequence reads: CAISGTAEVTDTQYF. CDR3 DNA sequence: TGTGCCATCAGTGGAACAGCCGAAGTCACAGATACGCAGTATTTT. The chain uses TRBV10-3 and TRBJ2-3; D uncertain. This CDR3 is built from 15 residues. Germline V gives CDR1 ENHRY, CDR2 SYGVKD. Trimming left V 4 bases short and J 2 bases short, with 13 bases between.

The chain couples TRBV28 to TRBJ2-5, with 9 bases fitting TRBD1. The J call may be mistaken, given a closer DNA end match to TRBJ2-7. The CDR3 runs to 14 residues. In germline, CDR1 is MDHEN, CDR2 SYDVKM. For the CDR3, the DNA is TGTGCCAGCAGTTCCGGGGACAGGGACTACGAGCAGTACTTC. Its translation: CASSSGDRDYEQYF.

DNA for the CDR3: TGTGCCATCAGTGAGACTTTGGGACTAGCTAAAGGTGAGCAGTTCTTC. Its translation is CAISETLGLAKGEQFF. The J gene is TRBJ2-1, the V gene TRBV10-3; 9 bases agree with TRBD2. With V trimmed by 2 bases and J by 9 bases, 11 bases remained unmatched. The length of the CDR3 is 16 residues. The germline V gene encodes CDR1 ENHRY and CDR2 SYGVKD.

The J gene is TRBJ1-4, the V gene TRBV7-9; D is unresolved. Trimming shortened V by 6 bases and J by 8 bases, and 22 bases separated the two germline ends. Germline loops: CDR1 SEHNR, CDR2 FQNEAQ (reference sequence). The CDR3 length is 16 residues. The CDR3 sequence is CASRKNPGSAKEKLFF. In DNA, the CDR3 is TGTGCCAGCAGGAAAAATCCCGGGAGCGCGAAAGAAAAACTGTTTTTT.

The chain joins TRBV5-6 to TRBJ1-1, with D possibly being TRBD1 (6 bases). The CDR3 extends over 14 amino acids. The germline V gene has CDR1 SGHDT and CDR2 YYEEEE. V was pared by 4 bases and J by 3 bases, with 13 bases between. The CDR3 DNA follows: TGTGCCAGCAGCGACGTCGGGACACACACTGAAGCTTTCTTT. This gives the protein CASSDVGTHTEAFF.

The chain recombines TRBV7-9 with TRBJ1-1; D possibly corresponds to TRBD1 (5 bases). CDR3 length equals 14 residues. Germline CDR1 and CDR2: SEHNR and FQNEAQ (reference sequence). Between the trimmed V and J ends, which lost 1 base and 3 bases, there was a span of 9 bases. CDR3: CASSLDRSHTEAFF. The CDR3 DNA follows: TGTGCCAGCAGCTTAGACAGGAGCCACACTGAAGCTTTCTTT.